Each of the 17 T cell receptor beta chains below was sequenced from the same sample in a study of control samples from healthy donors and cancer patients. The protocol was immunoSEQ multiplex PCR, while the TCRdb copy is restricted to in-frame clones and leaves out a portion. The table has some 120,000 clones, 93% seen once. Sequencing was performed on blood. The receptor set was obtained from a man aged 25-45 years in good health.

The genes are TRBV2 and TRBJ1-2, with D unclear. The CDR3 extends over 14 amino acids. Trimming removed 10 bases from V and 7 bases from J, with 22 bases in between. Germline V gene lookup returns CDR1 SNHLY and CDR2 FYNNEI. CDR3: CATGQRNPFGGYTF. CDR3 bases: TGTGCCACGGGTCAGAGGAATCCCTTCGGTGGCTACACCTTC.

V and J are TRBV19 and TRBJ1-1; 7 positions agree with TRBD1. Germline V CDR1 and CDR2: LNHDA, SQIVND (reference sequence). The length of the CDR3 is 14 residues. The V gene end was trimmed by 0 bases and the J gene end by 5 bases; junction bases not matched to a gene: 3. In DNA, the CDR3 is TGTGCCAGTAGTATAGATCAGGGGGGGACTGAAGCTTTCTTT. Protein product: CASSIDQGGTEAFF.

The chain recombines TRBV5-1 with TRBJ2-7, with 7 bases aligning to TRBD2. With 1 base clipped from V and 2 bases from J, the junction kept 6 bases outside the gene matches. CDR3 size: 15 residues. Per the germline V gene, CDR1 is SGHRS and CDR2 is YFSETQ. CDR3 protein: CASSLSGGETYEQYF. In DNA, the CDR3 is TGCGCCAGCAGCTTGTCGGGGGGTGAAACCTACGAGCAGTACTTC.

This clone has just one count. Here the CDR3 DNA reads TGCGCCAGCAGCGAGCTACAGGGAGGGCCCGGGGAGCTGTTTTTT. It specifies CASSELQGGPGELFF. This chain uses TRBV5-1 with TRBJ2-2, with D tentatively TRBD2 (7 bases). The CDR3 is 15 residues long. Germline V gene sequence: CDR1 SGHRS, CDR2 YFSETQ. V was cut by 4 bases and J by 6 bases, with 16 bases left in between.

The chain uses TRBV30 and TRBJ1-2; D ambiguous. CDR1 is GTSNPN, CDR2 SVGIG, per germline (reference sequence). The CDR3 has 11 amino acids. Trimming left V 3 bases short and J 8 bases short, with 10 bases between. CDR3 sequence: CAWRPGRGYTF. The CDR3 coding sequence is TGTGCCTGGAGGCCGGGGAGGGGCTACACCTTC.

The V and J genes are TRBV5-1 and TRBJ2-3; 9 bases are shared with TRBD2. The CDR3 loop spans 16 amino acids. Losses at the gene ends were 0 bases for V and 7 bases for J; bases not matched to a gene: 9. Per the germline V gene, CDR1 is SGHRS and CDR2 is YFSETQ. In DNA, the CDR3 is TGCGCCAGCAGCTTGGGTGGTGAGCGGGGGGATCATACGCAGTATTTT. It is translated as CASSLGGERGDHTQYF.

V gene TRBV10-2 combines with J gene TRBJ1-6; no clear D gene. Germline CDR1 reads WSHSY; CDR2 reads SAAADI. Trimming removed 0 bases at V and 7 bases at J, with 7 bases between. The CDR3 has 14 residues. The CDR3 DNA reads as TGCGCCAGCAGTGAGTCGATGAGGAATTCACCCCTCCACTTT. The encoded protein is CASSESMRNSPLHF.

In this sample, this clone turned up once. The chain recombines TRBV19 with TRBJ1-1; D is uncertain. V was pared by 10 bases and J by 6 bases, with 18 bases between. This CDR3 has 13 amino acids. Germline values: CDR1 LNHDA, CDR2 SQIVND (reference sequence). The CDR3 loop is CATKNLGVAEAFF. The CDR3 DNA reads TGTGCCACTAAGAACCTTGGCGTGGCTGAAGCTTTCTTT.

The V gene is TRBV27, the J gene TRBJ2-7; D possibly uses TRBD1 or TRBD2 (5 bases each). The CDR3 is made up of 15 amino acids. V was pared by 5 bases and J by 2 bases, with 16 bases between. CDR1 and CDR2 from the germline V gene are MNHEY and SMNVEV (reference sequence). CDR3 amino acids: CASSRAGTPAYEQYF. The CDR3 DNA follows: TGTGCCAGCAGTCGAGCCGGGACGCCCGCCTACGAGCAGTACTTC.

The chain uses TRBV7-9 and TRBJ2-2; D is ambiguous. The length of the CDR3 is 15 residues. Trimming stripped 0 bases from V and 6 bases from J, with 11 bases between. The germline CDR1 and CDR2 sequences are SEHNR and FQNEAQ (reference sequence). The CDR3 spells CASSLAFGLSGELFF. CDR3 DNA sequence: TGTGCCAGCAGCTTAGCGTTCGGGTTGTCCGGGGAGCTGTTTTTT. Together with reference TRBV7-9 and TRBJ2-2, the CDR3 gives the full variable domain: DTGVSQNPRHKITKRGQNVTFRCDPISEHNRLYWYRQTLGQGPEFLTYFQNEAQLEKSRLLSDRFSAERPKGSFSTLEIQRTEQGDSAMYLCASSLAFGLSGELFFGEGSRLTVL.

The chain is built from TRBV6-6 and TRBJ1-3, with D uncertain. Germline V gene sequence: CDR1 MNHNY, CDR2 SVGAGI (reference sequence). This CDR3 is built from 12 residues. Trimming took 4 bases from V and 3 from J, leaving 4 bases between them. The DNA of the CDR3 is TGTGCCAGCAGTTCCGGTGGAAACACCATATATTTT. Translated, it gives CASSSGGNTIYF.

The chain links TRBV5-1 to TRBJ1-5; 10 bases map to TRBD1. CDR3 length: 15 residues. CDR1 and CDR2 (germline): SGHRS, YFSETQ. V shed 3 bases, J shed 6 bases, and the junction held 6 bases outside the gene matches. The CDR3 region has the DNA TGCGCCAGCAGCTGGGGGACAGGGGAAGCTCAGCCCCAGCATTTT. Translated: CASSWGTGEAQPQHF.

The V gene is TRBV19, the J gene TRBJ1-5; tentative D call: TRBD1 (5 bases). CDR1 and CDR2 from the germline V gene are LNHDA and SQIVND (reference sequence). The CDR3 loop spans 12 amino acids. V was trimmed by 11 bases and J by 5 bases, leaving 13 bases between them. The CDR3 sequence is CAGGGGDQPQHF. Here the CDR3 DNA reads TGTGCCGGAGGCGGGGGGGATCAGCCCCAGCATTTT.

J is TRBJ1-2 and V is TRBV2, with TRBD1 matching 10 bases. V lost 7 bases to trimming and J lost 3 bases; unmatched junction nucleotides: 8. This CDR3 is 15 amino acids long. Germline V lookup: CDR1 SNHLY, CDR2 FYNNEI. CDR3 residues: CASTTGTGAYYGYTF. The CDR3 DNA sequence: TGTGCCAGCACCACGGGGACAGGGGCCTACTATGGCTACACCTTC. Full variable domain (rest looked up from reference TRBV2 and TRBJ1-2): EPEVTQTPSHQVTQMGQEVILRCVPISNHLYFYWYRQILGQKVEFLVSFYNNEISEKSEIFDDQFSVERPDGSNFTLKIRSTKLEDSAMYFCASTTGTGAYYGYTFGSGTRLTVV.

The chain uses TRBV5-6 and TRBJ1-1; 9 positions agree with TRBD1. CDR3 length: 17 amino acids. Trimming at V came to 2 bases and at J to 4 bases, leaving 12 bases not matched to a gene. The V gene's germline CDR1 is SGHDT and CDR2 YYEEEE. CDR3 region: CASSFYRGPLKGTEAFF. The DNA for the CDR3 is TGTGCCAGCAGCTTTTACAGGGGGCCCCTAAAGGGCACTGAAGCTTTCTTT.

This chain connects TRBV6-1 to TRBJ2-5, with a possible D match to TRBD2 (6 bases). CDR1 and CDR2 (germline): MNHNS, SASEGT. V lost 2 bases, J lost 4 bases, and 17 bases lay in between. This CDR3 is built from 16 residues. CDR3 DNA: TGTGCCAGCAGTGAAACCCTAAACACGGGGGTAGAGACCCAGTACTTC. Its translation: CASSETLNTGVETQYF.

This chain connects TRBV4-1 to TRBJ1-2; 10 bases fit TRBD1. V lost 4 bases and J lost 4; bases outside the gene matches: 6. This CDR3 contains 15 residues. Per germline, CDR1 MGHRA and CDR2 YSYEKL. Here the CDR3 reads CASSRGQGDVYGYTF. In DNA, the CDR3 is TGCGCCAGCAGCCGCGGACAGGGGGATGTCTATGGCTACACCTTC.